The subject of this entry is one TCR beta chain. Its target is not known. Focal radiation with ipilimumab CTLA-4 blockade was given to patients with chemo-refractory metastatic non-small-cell lung cancer. This sample stems from a study of radiotherapy plus CTLA-4 blockade in lung cancer. Germline-derived CDR1 and CDR2 are MNHNY and SVGAGI (reference sequence). Trimming removed 6 bases from V and 4 bases from J; junction bases left unmatched: 11. This CDR3 comprises 15 residues. Notes on the study in general: In blood, early T cell clone dynamics reportedly predicted response best, together with interferon-beta. Tumor-derived TCR clones expanded in blood after radiotherapy plus ipilimumab.

Sequenced by immunoSEQ multiplex PCR; TCRdb stores in-frame clones only, minus some. The sample comprises about 83,000 clones, around 81% of which are singletons, and approximately 4% rests with the top ten. Material: peripheral blood, obtained from a patient treated with radiotherapy plus ipilimumab. This TCR came from a human donor with non-small cell lung cancer who had a partial response to radiotherapy plus ipilimumab. Some clones in this sample may be carry-over from other donors' samples. The chain links TRBV6-6 to TRBJ2-5, with 7 nucleotides matching TRBD2. DNA for the CDR3: TGTGCCAGCAGGGACCCCATAGCGGGCCGAGAGACCCAGTACTTC. Residues: CASRDPIAGRETQYF.